The sequence of this T cell receptor beta chain was determined in a study of blood T cell repertoires in COVID-19. Study summary: Both acute and convalescent COVID-19 samples were obtained from the United States, Italy and Spain. In each case, the material was cDNA or gDNA derived from T cells, B-cell-depleted T cells, or PBMCs.

CDR1 and CDR2 from the germline V gene are PRHDT and FYEKMQ (reference sequence). CDR3 size: 16 residues. J lost 2 bases, V lost 2 bases, and 4 bases had no gene match. Per the original methods: Reference gene primer amplification gave nucleated cell count estimates. TCRdb's table, derived via immunoSEQ multiplex PCR, lists solely in-frame clones and lacks some. From that table come the V and J calls and clone size; the DNA was used to work out D and trimming. The data hold 130,000 or so clones, with around nine tenths observed a single time. Sequencing was performed on peripheral blood. This clonotype originated in a woman aged 55-70 years with acute or convalescent COVID-19. The chain employs TRBV13 and TRBJ2-3; 10 bases line up with TRBD2. The CDR3 loop is CASSLSSGGLTDTQYF. The CDR3 DNA reads as TGTGCCAGCAGCTTAAGTAGCGGGGGGCTCACAGATACGCAGTATTTT.